These 30 T cell receptor beta chains came from one sample sequenced in a study of CD8 T cells in ankylosing spondylitis (dated by TCRdb to 2016 to 2017). Preparation of the library involved 5' RACE. Instrument used: Illumina HiSeq 2500. TCRdb cleaned the public reads at Q25 with fastp, built clones with MiXCR and kept in-frame beta chains. All rows with the same CDR3 protein become a single entry with the most common DNA and genes. The sample contains 250,000 to 350,000 distinct CDR3 sequences, about 20% of them found a single time. Around 7.8% of the sample lies in the top ten. Sequenced material: blood, either unsorted or a sorted T cell fraction (not recorded which). The source is a male donor with ankylosing spondylitis or in good health (not recorded which).

The chain joins TRBV2 to TRBJ1-2; D gene unclear. The CDR3 contains 13 residues. Germline V gives CDR1 SNHLY, CDR2 FYNNEI. The V gene lost 9 bases and the J gene lost 3 bases, with 14 bases spanning the gap. CDR3 residues: CASGVGRDYGYTF. CDR3 in DNA: TGTGCCAGTGGGGTAGGAAGGGACTATGGCTACACCTTC.

This clonotype appeared a few times. This chain's CDR3 is CASSHYYEQYV. Written as DNA, the CDR3 is TGTGCCAGCAGCCACTACTACGAGCAGTACGTC. The genes are TRBV5-8 and TRBJ2-7, with D uncertain. Germline V gene lookup returns CDR1 SGHTS and CDR2 YDEGEE. The CDR3 is made up of 11 amino acids. Trimming stripped 4 bases from V and 3 bases from J, with 5 bases between.

The chain has TRBV4-1 and TRBJ1-6; D unclear. CDR3 length equals 15 residues. Germline loops: CDR1 MGHRA, CDR2 YSYEKL. Trimming took off 3 bases at V and 0 bases at J, with 6 bases between the two ends. CDR3 sequence: CASSHGSSYNSPLHF. For the CDR3, the DNA is TGCGCCAGCAGCCACGGGAGCTCCTATAATTCACCCCTCCACTTT.

This clonotype was seen repeatedly, ten times or more. The rearrangement uses TRBV12-3 or TRBV12-4 and TRBJ1-4; perhaps TRBD1 as D (6 bases). This CDR3 spans 14 amino acids. The V gene lost 4 bases and the J gene lost 8 bases, with 14 bases spanning the gap. CDR3 DNA sequence: TGTGCCAGCAGTTATACAGGGACGGCCGAAAAACTGTTTTTT. It yields the protein CASSYTGTAEKLFF.

This clonotype turned up a few times. This rearrangement joins TRBV6-1 to TRBJ1-4; TRBD1 might be the D (5 bases). The CDR3 has 15 residues. Per germline, CDR1 MNHNS and CDR2 SASEGT. Trimming left V 4 bases short and J 8 bases short, with 17 bases between. The CDR3 DNA reads TGTGCCAGCAGTGGGGAGCTAGGGGTGGAAGAAAAACTGTTTTTT. Encoded protein: CASSGELGVEEKLFF.

This clonotype was seen only a few times. It is unclear where the CDR3 begins or ends on the DNA, so no DNA is shown, and the CDR3 is as TCRdb lists it. This chain joins TRBV6-5 and TRBJ1-2. From its first to its last residue, the CDR3 has 13 amino acids. Germline CDR1 and CDR2: MNHEY and SVGAGI. This CDR3 reads CASSTWDFRGYTF.

This clonotype was picked up many times. The chain recombines TRBV5-1 with TRBJ2-2; the D is unclear. This CDR3 contains 14 residues. From germline, CDR1 is SGHRS and CDR2 YFSETQ. Trimming removed 1 base at V and 5 bases at J, with 9 bases between. The CDR3 spells CASSLIVGTGELFF. The CDR3 DNA is TGCGCCAGCAGCTTGATCGTCGGTACCGGGGAGCTGTTTTTT.

At least ten counts were recorded for this clonotype. The chain is built from TRBV6-5 and TRBJ2-4; 7 positions agree with TRBD1. Trimming took 8 bases from V and 5 from J; bases not matched to a gene: 9. The CDR3 is 14 residues long. Germline V gene data show CDR1 as MNHEY and CDR2 as SVGAGI. The CDR3 loop is CASSLLGTENIQYF. The CDR3, as DNA: TGTGCCAGCTCGTTACTCGGGACAGAAAACATTCAGTACTTC.

This clonotype was seen only a few times. The J gene is TRBJ2-1, the V gene TRBV5-6, with 7 bases aligning to TRBD1. V was clipped by 1 base and J by 4 bases; unmatched bases: 11. This CDR3 contains 17 residues. Germline CDR1 and CDR2: SGHDT and YYEEEE. CDR3: CASSLRYHRGKYNEQFF. The CDR3 DNA sequence: TGTGCCAGCAGCTTGCGCTACCACAGGGGTAAATACAATGAGCAGTTCTTC.

The chain's CDR3 is CASSLTGTDTGELFF. The CDR3 DNA reads as TGTGCCAGCAGCTTAACGGGGACAGACACCGGGGAGCTGTTTTTT. The V call is TRBV7-3, the J call TRBJ2-2; 7 bases map to TRBD1. V lost 0 bases, J lost 3 bases, and 1 base stayed unmatched. CDR1 is SGHTA and CDR2 is FQGTGA in the germline V gene. This CDR3 has 15 amino acids. Full variable domain (outside the CDR3, taken from reference TRBV7-3 and TRBJ2-2): GAGVSQTPSNKVTEKGKYVELRCDPISGHTALYWYRQSLGQGPEFLIYFQGTGAADDSGLPNDRFFAVRPEGSVSTLKIQRTERGDSAVYLCASSLTGTDTGELFFGEGSRLTVL.

The genes are TRBV7-3 and TRBJ2-2; TRBD2 agrees at 7 bases. The CDR3 has 16 amino acids. Germline-derived CDR1 and CDR2 are SGHTA and FQGTGA. J lost 0 bases, V lost 5 bases, and 6 bases had no gene match. In DNA form, the CDR3 reads TGTGCCAGCAGCCGGCTAGCGGTGACGAACACCGGGGAGCTGTTTTTT. Its translation: CASSRLAVTNTGELFF.

Regarding this clonotype: A single base separates this from a much larger clone, so it may be a read error. As DNA, the CDR3 is TGCAGCGTTCGACAGAATACGAACACTGAAGCTCTCTTT. Amino acid sequence: CSVRQNTNTEALF. The V call is TRBV29-1, the J call TRBJ1-1, with TRBD1 as a possible D gene (5 bases). The CDR3 totals 13 residues. Germline CDR1 reads SQVTM; CDR2 reads ANQGSEA.

The rearrangement joins TRBV25-1 to TRBJ2-2; 9 nucleotides match TRBD2. The trim removed 7 bases at V and 6 bases at J, leaving 9 bases unmatched. Germline loops: CDR1 MGHDK, CDR2 SYGVNS. The CDR3 totals 15 residues. The CDR3 is CASTLTSGGPGELFF. The CDR3 coding sequence is TGTGCCAGCACCCTGACTAGCGGAGGCCCCGGGGAGCTGTTTTTT.

V is TRBV20-1 and J is TRBJ2-1, with D maybe TRBD2 (6 bases). The CDR3 is 13 residues long. V was shortened by 0 bases and J by 5 bases, with 8 bases between the two germline ends. Germline V gene sequence: CDR1 DFQATT, CDR2 SNEGSKA (reference sequence). CDR3 in DNA: TGCAGTGCTAGAGATGGCGGGAACAATGAGCAGTTCTTC. Its protein product is CSARDGGNNEQFF.

The chain combines TRBV18 with TRBJ1-2; D gene uncertain. V was shortened by 5 bases and J by 3 bases, with 10 bases between the two germline ends. This CDR3 contains 13 residues. Germline lookup yields CDR1 KGHSH and CDR2 LQKENI. The CDR3 DNA is TGTGCCAGCTCAGAGGGCATCGACTATGGCTACACCTTC. Amino acids: CASSEGIDYGYTF.

This clonotype was seen a handful of times. The chain employs TRBV5-1 and TRBJ2-1, with 7 bases aligning to TRBD2. Germline CDR1 SGHRS, CDR2 YFSETQ. Losses at the gene ends were 4 bases for V and 2 bases for J; bases not matched to a gene: 6. The CDR3 is 15 residues long. The CDR3 bases are TGCGCCAGCAGCGCCAGACTAGCTACCTACAATGAGCAGTTCTTC. It encodes CASSARLATYNEQFF.

This clonotype was counted at least ten times. V is TRBV29-1 and J is TRBJ1-3; no reliable D call. Germline V gene lookup returns CDR1 SQVTM and CDR2 ANQGSEA. There are 16 residues in the CDR3. V lost 3 bases and J 0 bases, leaving 15 bases between the germline ends. Written as DNA, the CDR3 is TGCAGCGTTGATCTCCCCAACAAGAGCTCTGGAAACACCATATATTTT. Its translation: CSVDLPNKSSGNTIYF.

This clonotype was detected only a few times. The CDR3 reads CSARGPDHSGYTF. The CDR3 bases are TGCAGTGCTAGAGGTCCGGACCACTCTGGCTACACCTTC. The rearrangement links TRBV20-1 to TRBJ1-2; no definite D call. The CDR3 covers 13 residues. The germline V gene has CDR1 DFQATT and CDR2 SNEGSKA (reference sequence). V was shortened by 1 base and J by 7 bases, with 13 bases between the two germline ends.

V and J are TRBV20-1 and TRBJ2-5, with D hard to call. V was pared by 1 base and J by 4 bases, with 7 bases between. Germline V gene sequence: CDR1 DFQATT, CDR2 SNEGSKA (reference sequence). This CDR3 contains 12 residues. This CDR3 is CSARVDRETQYF. The CDR3, as DNA: TGCAGTGCTAGAGTGGACCGAGAGACCCAGTACTTC.

This clonotype was seen a handful of times. This chain links TRBV19 with TRBJ1-5; D unresolved. The CDR3 extends over 13 amino acids. The V end lost 3 bases, the J end lost 2 bases, and 5 bases lay between the germline ends. Per germline, CDR1 LNHDA and CDR2 SQIVND (reference sequence). The CDR3 here is CASSIPGNQPQHF. For the CDR3, the DNA is TGTGCCAGTAGTATCCCTGGCAATCAGCCCCAGCATTTT.

This clonotype has ten or more counts. The chain joins TRBV12-3 or TRBV12-4 to TRBJ2-1, with 7 positions matching TRBD1. This CDR3 comprises 14 residues. With 5 bases clipped from V and 6 bases from J, the junction kept 7 bases outside the gene matches. The CDR3 sequence is CASSQAQGSNEQFF. The CDR3 bases are TGTGCCAGCAGTCAAGCACAGGGGTCCAATGAGCAGTTCTTC.

The rearrangement uses TRBV20-1 and TRBJ1-1; 7 nucleotides match TRBD1. Trimming took 5 bases from V and 0 from J; bases not matched to a gene: 3. CDR1 and CDR2 (germline): DFQATT, SNEGSKA (reference sequence). This CDR3 spans 13 amino acids. The CDR3 coding sequence is TGCAGTGCTGACAGGGTTCTGAACACTGAAGCTTTCTTT. It specifies CSADRVLNTEAFF.

The V gene is TRBV29-1, the J gene TRBJ1-2, with TRBD1 matching over 7 bases. The CDR3 spans 12 residues. With V trimmed by 7 bases and J by 7 bases, 9 bases remained unmatched. Germline V gene sequence: CDR1 SQVTM, CDR2 ANQGSEA. The CDR3 sequence: CSATQGTGGYTF. In DNA form, the CDR3 reads TGCAGCGCCACACAGGGGACGGGTGGCTACACCTTC. The full variable domain, rest sourced from reference TRBV29-1 and TRBJ1-2, is SAVISQKPSRDICQRGTSLTIQCQVDSQVTMMFWYRQQPGQSLTLIATANQGSEATYESGFVIDKFPISRPNLTFSTLTVSNMSPEDSSIYLCSATQGTGGYTFGSGTRLTVV.

Many counts were recorded for this clonotype. This chain connects TRBV10-3 to TRBJ1-4; tentative D call: TRBD1 (6 bases). Trimming removed 0 bases from V and 1 base from J, with 12 bases in between. The CDR3 sequence is 17 residues long. Germline CDR1 is ENHRY and CDR2 is SYGVKD. In DNA form, the CDR3 reads TGTGCCATCAGTGAGTCCGGCAGGGGAGGAACTAATGAAAAACTGTTTTTT. Its protein product is CAISESGRGGTNEKLFF.

This clonotype was found a few times. The chain uses TRBV12-3 or TRBV12-4 and TRBJ2-1; D is ambiguous. This CDR3 is 15 amino acids long. Between the trimmed V and J ends, which lost 2 bases and 5 bases, there was a span of 13 bases. The CDR3 is CASSLWRSLNNEQFF. As DNA, the CDR3 is TGTGCCAGCAGTTTATGGAGATCTCTAAACAATGAGCAGTTCTTC.

This clonotype was counted between two and nine times. This chain joins TRBV12-3 or TRBV12-4 and TRBJ2-3; 12 nucleotides align to TRBD2. The CDR3 consists of 15 residues. V shed 6 bases and J 3 bases; nucleotides not matched to a gene: 4. The CDR3 loop is CASRASGGGTDTQYF. CDR3 DNA: TGTGCCAGCAGGGCTAGCGGGGGGGGGACAGATACGCAGTATTTT.

This clonotype has only a few counts. The chain joins TRBV6-1 to TRBJ2-7; TRBD1 agrees at 9 bases. Germline CDR1 and CDR2: MNHNS and SASEGT. V shed 6 bases and J 5 bases; nucleotides not matched to a gene: 8. This CDR3 contains 14 residues. The CDR3 protein is CASREPGQGHEQYV. CDR3 nucleotides: TGTGCCAGCAGGGAGCCGGGACAGGGCCACGAGCAGTACGTC.

This clonotype was detected many times. This sequence joins TRBV5-1 and TRBJ2-5; 8 bases align to TRBD2. The CDR3 has 14 residues. Germline V gene sequence: CDR1 SGHRS, CDR2 YFSETQ. The trim removed 2 bases at V and 3 bases at J, leaving 3 bases unmatched. This CDR3 reads CASSLTAGEETQYF. The CDR3 nucleotides are TGCGCCAGCAGCTTAACAGCGGGGGAAGAGACCCAGTACTTC.

This chain links TRBV28 with TRBJ1-1; a weak D match, TRBD1 (6 bases). V lost 5 bases and J lost 4, with 11 bases in between. Germline V gene sequence: CDR1 MDHEN, CDR2 SYDVKM. This CDR3 is 13 amino acids long. CDR3 sequence: CASSRRGSTEAFF. DNA for the CDR3: TGTGCCAGCAGTCGCAGGGGAAGCACTGAAGCTTTCTTT.

The chain recombines TRBV20-1 with TRBJ1-4; 7 nucleotides agree with TRBD1. Germline trimming cut 6 bases from V and 4 bases from J; bases unmatched to any gene: 5. Germline CDR1 is DFQATT and CDR2 is SNEGSKA (reference sequence). The CDR3 runs to 13 residues. CDR3 sequence (DNA): TGCAGTGCCCCGGGACAGCTTAATGAAAAACTGTTTTTT. It is translated as CSAPGQLNEKLFF.